Given below is one T cell receptor (beta chain) in context. Its antigen remains unidentified. J lost 7 bases, V lost 7 bases, and 10 bases had no gene match. This CDR3 is 15 amino acids long. Germline V CDR1 and CDR2: MNHNY, SVGAGI (reference sequence). This sample was taken from a study of shared clonotypes between healthy human individuals. Under the authors' procedure: ImmunoSEQ output lacked quality scores and full-length reads, limiting matched filtering. Measured with immunoSEQ multiplex PCR; TCRdb has only the in-frame clones, and not every one. Clonal size and the V and J genes are those of that table, whereas D and trimming came from the DNA. The repertoire has around 600,000 clones, 90% to 95% of them found once; the top ten carry approximately 0.11%. The study's findings and limits: Lower generation probabilities were found for non-shared clonotypes than for those shared by all four donors. Blood was the sole source, and tissue repertoires probably differ.

As defined, naive CD8 cells were CD45RO-negative and positively selected for CCR7, with terminally differentiated effector memory CD45RA+ cells excluded. Healthy HIV-negative adults with no recent acute infections or vaccinations were recruited as donors. The rearrangement joins TRBV6-6 to TRBJ2-7; 13 bases map to TRBD2. The sequenced material came from naive CD8+ T cells sorted from blood. This clonotype was sampled from a young woman in good health. Here the CDR3 reads CASTPRLAGGGEQYF. The CDR3, as DNA: TGTGCCAGCACCCCCCGACTAGCGGGAGGAGGTGAGCAGTACTTC.